This T cell receptor beta chain was sequenced in a study of cytomegalovirus exposure and HLA in healthy donors. Study results and limitations: It was about 150 TCR beta chains that were listed as cytomegalovirus-associated. Several of the most significant clusters appeared, in a later analysis, to be linked to common viral pathogens. Presence/absence results assume similar sequencing depth per donor, which may not hold.

As regards this clone: The antigen is not known.

The PCR had 60 Vbeta and 13 Jbeta primers. Some clones are missing from TCRdb's copy, which holds only in-frame ones; the method was immunoSEQ multiplex PCR. The table shows 110,000 or so clones, with under 70% occurring only once. At the time of sampling, donors were nominally healthy, though unrecorded immune exposures were likely. Sequencing input: PBMCs. The receptor was derived from a man aged 18 to 30 in good health and CMV-seropositive.

CDR3 residues: CASSYSHPRRSGPQHF. CDR3 DNA sequence: TGTGCCAGCAGTTACTCCCATCCTCGACGATCGGGGCCCCAGCATTTT. The chain recombines TRBV6-5 with TRBJ1-5, with D uncertain. The CDR3 sequence is 16 residues long. With 0 bases removed from V and 9 bases from J, the gap between germline ends came to 18 bases. Germline V gene lookup returns CDR1 MNHEY and CDR2 SVGAGI.